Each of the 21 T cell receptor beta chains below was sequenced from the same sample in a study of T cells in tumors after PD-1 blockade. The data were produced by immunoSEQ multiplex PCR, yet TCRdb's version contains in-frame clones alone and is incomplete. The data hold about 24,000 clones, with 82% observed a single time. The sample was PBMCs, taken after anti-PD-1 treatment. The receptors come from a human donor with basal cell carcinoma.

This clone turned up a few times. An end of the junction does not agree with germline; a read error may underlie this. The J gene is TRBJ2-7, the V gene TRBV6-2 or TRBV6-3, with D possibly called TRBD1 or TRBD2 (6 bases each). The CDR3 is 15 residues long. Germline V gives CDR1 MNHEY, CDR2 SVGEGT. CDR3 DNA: TGTGCCAGCAGTGACTCCCCCCCGGGGGCTGGCGAGCAGTACTTC. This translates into CASSDSPPGAGEQYF.

DNA of the CDR3: TGTGCCAGCAGCCCCACAGGAATGGGTCCTTCACCCCTCCACTTT. It is translated as CASSPTGMGPSPLHF. V and J are TRBV5-6 and TRBJ1-6; possibly TRBD1 for D (5 bases). V was cut by 4 bases and J by 9 bases, with 17 bases left in between. This CDR3 is built from 15 residues. The germline V gene has CDR1 SGHDT and CDR2 YYEEEE.

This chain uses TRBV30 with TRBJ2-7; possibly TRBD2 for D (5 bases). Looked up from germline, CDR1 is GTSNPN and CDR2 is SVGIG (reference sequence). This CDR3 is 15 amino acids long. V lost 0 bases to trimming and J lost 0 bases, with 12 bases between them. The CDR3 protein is CAWSVRGSSSYEQYF. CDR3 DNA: TGTGCCTGGAGTGTACGGGGTTCGAGCTCCTACGAGCAGTACTTC.

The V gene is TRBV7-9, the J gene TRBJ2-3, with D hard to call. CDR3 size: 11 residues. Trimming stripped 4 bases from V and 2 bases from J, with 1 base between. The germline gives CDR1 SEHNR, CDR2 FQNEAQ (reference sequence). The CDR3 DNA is TGTGCCAGCAGCTCCACAGATACGCAGTATTTT. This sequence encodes CASSSTDTQYF.

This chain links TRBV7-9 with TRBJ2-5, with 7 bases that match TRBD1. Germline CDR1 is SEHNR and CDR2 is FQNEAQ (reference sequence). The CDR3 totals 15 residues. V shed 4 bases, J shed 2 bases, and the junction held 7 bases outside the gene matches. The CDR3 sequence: CASSWAGTAQETQYF. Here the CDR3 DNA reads TGTGCCAGCAGCTGGGCCGGGACAGCTCAAGAGACCCAGTACTTC.

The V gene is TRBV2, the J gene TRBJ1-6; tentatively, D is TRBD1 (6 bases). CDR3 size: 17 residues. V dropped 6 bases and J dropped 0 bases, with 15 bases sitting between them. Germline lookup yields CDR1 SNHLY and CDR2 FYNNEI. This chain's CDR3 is CASSPRTVSSYNSPLHF. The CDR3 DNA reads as TGTGCCAGCAGCCCTAGGACAGTTTCCTCCTATAATTCACCCCTCCACTTT.

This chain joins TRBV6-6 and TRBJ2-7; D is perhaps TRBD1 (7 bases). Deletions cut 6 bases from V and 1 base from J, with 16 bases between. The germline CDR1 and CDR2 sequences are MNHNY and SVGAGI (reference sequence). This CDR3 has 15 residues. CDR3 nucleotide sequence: TGTGCCAGCAGCCGGGGGACAGCGGCGTCCTACGAGCAGTACTTC. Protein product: CASSRGTAASYEQYF.

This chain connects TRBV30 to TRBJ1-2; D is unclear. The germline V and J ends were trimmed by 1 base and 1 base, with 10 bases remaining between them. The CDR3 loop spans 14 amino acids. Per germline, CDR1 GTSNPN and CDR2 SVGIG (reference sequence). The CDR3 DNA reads TGTGCCTGGAGTGGGACTCCAGTTAACTATGGCTACACCTTC. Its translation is CAWSGTPVNYGYTF.

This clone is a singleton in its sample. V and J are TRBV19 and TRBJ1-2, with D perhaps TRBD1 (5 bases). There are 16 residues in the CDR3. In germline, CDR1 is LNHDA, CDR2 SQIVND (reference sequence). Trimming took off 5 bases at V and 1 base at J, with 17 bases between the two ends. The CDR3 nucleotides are TGTGCCAGTAGTTTCCCCACGGGGGGGTTTAACTATGGCTACACCTTC. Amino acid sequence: CASSFPTGGFNYGYTF. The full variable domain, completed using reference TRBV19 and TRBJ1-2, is DGGITQSPKYLFRKEGQNVTLSCEQNLNHDAMYWYRQDPGQGLRLIYYSQIVNDFQKGDIAEGYSVSREKKESFPLTVTSAQKNPTAFYLCASSFPTGGFNYGYTFGSGTRLTVV.

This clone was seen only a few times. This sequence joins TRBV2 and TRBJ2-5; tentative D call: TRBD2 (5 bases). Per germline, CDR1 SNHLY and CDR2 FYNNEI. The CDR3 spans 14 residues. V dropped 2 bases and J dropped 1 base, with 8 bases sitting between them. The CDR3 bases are TGTGCCAGCAGTGAACGGAGCGGCCAAGAGACCCAGTACTTC. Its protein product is CASSERSGQETQYF.

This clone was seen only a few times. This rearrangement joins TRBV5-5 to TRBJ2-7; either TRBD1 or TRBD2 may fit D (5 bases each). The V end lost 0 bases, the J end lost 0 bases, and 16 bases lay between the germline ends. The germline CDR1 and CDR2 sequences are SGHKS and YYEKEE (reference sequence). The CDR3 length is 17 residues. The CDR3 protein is CASSLGVVAGSSYEQYF. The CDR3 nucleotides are TGTGCCAGCAGCTTGGGGGTTGTAGCAGGGAGCTCCTACGAGCAGTACTTC. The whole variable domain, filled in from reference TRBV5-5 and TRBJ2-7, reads DAGVTQSPTHLIKTRGQQVTLRCSPISGHKSVSWYQQVLGQGPQFIFQYYEKEERGRGNFPDRFSARQFPNYSSELNVNALLLGDSALYLCASSLGVVAGSSYEQYFGPGTRLTVT.

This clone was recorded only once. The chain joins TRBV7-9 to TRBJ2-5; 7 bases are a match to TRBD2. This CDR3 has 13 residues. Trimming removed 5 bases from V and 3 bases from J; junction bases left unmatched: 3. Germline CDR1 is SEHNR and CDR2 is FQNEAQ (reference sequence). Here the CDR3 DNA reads TGTGCCAGCAGCCGGGACTATAAAGAGACCCAGTACTTC. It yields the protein CASSRDYKETQYF.

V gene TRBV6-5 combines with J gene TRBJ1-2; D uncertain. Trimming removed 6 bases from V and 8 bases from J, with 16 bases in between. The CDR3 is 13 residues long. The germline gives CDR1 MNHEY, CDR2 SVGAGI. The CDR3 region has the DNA TGTGCCAGCAGCGGCAACCCCCCTAGGGGCTACACCTTC. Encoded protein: CASSGNPPRGYTF.

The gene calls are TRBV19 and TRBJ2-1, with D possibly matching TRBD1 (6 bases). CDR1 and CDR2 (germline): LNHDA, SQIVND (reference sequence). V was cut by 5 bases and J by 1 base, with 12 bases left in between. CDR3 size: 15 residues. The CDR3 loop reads CASSPDRGSYNEQFF. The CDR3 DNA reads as TGTGCCAGTAGTCCGGACAGAGGGTCCTACAATGAGCAGTTCTTC.

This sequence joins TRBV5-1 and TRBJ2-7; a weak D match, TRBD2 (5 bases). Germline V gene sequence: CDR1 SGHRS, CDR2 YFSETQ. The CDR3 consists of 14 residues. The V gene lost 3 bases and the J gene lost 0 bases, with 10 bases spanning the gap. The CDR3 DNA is TGCGCCAGCAGCTCTGGACTGAGCTCCTACGAGCAGTACTTC. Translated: CASSSGLSSYEQYF.

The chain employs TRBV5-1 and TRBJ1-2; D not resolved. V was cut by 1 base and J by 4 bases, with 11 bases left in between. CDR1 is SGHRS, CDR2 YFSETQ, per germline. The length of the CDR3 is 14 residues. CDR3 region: CASSLQEGSYGYTF. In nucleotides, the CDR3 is TGCGCCAGCAGCTTGCAGGAGGGTAGCTATGGCTACACCTTC.

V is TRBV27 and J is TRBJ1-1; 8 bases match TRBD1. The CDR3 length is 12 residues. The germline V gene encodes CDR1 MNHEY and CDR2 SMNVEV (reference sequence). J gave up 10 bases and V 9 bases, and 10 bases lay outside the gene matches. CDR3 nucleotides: TGTGCCAGTTCGGGCAGGGGGCTTGGAGCTTTCTTT. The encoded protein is CASSGRGLGAFF.

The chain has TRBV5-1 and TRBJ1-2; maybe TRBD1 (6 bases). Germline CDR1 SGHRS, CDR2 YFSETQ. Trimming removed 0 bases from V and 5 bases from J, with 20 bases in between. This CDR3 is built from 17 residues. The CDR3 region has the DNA TGCGCCAGCAGCTTGGAAGGACCCCGGGACACACATTATGGCTACACCTTC. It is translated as CASSLEGPRDTHYGYTF.

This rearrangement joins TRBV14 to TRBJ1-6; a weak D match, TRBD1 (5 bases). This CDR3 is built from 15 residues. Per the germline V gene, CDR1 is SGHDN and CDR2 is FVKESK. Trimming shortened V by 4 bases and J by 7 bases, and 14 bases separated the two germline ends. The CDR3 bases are TGTGCCAGCAGCCCCATTGATCAGGGAAATTCACCCCTCCACTTT. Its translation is CASSPIDQGNSPLHF.

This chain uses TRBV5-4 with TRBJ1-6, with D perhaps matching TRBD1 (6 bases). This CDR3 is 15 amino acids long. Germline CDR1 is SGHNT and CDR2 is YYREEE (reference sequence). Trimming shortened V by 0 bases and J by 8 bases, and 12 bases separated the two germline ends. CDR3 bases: TGTGCCAGCAGCTTGGAGGGCAGGGGACATTCACCCCTCCACTTT. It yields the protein CASSLEGRGHSPLHF. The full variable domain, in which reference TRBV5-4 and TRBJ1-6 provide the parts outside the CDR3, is ETGVTQSPTHLIKTRGQQVTLRCSSQSGHNTVSWYQQALGQGPQFIFQYYREEENGRGNFPPRFSGLQFPNYSSELNVNALELDDSALYLCASSLEGRGHSPLHFGNGTRLTVT.

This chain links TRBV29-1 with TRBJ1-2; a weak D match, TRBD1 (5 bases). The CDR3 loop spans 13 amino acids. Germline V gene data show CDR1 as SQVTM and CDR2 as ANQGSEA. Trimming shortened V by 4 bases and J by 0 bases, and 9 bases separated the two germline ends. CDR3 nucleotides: TGCAGCGTTGGAGAGGGGCCTAACTATGGCTACACCTTC. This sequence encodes CSVGEGPNYGYTF.